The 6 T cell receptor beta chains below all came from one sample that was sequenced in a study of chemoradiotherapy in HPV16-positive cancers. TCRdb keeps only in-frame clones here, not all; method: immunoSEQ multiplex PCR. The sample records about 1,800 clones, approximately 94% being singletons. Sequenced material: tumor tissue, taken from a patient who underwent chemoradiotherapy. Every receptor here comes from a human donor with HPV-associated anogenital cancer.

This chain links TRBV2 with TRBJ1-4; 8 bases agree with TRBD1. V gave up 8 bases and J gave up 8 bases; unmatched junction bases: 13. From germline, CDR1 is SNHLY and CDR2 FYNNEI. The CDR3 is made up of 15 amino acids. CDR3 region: CASGGSGTGVEKLFF. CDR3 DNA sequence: TGTGCCAGCGGGGGGTCGGGGACAGGTGTCGAAAAACTGTTTTTT.

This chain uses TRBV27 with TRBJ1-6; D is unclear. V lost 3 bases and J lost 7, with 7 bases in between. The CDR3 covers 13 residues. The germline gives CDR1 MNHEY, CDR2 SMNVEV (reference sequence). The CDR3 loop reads CASSFRGNSPLHF. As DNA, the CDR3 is TGTGCCAGCAGTTTCCGGGGAAATTCACCCCTCCACTTT.

In DNA form, the CDR3 reads TGCGCCAGCAGCTTTCGTCCTAGCGGGAGGGAGAGCAATGAGCAGTTCTTC. Translation: CASSFRPSGRESNEQFF. The chain combines TRBV5-1 with TRBJ2-1, with 12 bases fitting TRBD2. J was trimmed by 6 bases and V by 2 bases; bases with no gene match: 9. The CDR3 runs 17 residues. The germline gives CDR1 SGHRS, CDR2 YFSETQ.

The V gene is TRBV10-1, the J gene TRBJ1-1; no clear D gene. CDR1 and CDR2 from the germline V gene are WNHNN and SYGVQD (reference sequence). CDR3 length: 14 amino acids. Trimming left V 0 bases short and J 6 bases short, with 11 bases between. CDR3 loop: CASSESPELPEAFF. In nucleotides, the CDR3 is TGCGCCAGCAGTGAGTCGCCGGAATTACCTGAAGCTTTCTTT.

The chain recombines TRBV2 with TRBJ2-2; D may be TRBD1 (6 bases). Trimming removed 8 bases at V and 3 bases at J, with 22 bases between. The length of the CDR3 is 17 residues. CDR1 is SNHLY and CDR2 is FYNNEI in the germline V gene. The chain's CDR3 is CASDGNRELGYTGELFF. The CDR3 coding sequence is TGTGCCAGCGATGGCAACAGGGAGCTAGGGTACACCGGGGAGCTGTTTTTT. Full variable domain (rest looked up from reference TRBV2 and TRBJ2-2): EPEVTQTPSHQVTQMGQEVILRCVPISNHLYFYWYRQILGQKVEFLVSFYNNEISEKSEIFDDQFSVERPDGSNFTLKIRSTKLEDSAMYFCASDGNRELGYTGELFFGEGSRLTVL.

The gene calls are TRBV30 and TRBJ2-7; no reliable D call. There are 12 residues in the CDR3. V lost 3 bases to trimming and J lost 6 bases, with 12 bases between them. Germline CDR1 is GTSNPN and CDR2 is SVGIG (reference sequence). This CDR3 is CAWSASGVEQYF. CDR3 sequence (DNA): TGTGCCTGGAGCGCCAGTGGGGTCGAGCAGTACTTC.